The T cell receptor beta chain under discussion was sequenced for a study of blood T cell repertoires in COVID-19. Looking at the study overall: Samples of COVID-19 (acute and convalescent) were obtained from the United States, Italy and Spain. T cells, B-cell-depleted T cells, or PBMCs provided the cDNA or gDNA that served as material.

Only in-frame clones appear in the TCRdb table, and some are missing; sequencing was by immunoSEQ multiplex PCR. The top ten hold roughly 6.5% of the sample, which has approximately 50,000 clones, about 90% seen once. The CDR3 runs 16 residues. The germline gives CDR1 LGHNA, CDR2 YNFKEQ. The junction had 2 bases not matched to a gene; V was cut back by 0 bases and J by 0 bases. The source material was peripheral blood. The sequence was obtained from a man aged 45-65 years with active COVID-19. The chain combines TRBV4-2 with TRBJ1-3, with 7 bases that match TRBD1. The CDR3 here is CASSQEGTVSGNTIYF. The DNA for the CDR3 is TGTGCCAGCAGCCAAGAGGGGACAGTCTCTGGAAACACCATATATTTT.